The rows below give T cell receptor beta chains drawn from one sample of a study of regulatory T cells in long-lasting Graves disease. TCRdb passed the multiplex PCR reads through MiXCR, listing each CDR3 protein once. Of 420,000 or so distinct CDR3 sequences listed, 23% are singletons. Sequencing used peripheral blood mononuclear cells (PBMCs), obtained when the disease was refractory, from a patient treated with antithyroid drugs. These receptors were taken from a female donor with Graves disease. The conserved cysteine and the conserved F or W are not part of the CDR3 here. Fields, in order: J gene, V gene, CDR3 protein.

j_call: TRBJ2-1
v_call: TRBV11-2
cdr3_aa: ASSFVAGGLWDEQF

j_call: TRBJ1-2
v_call: TRBV3-1
cdr3_aa: ASSPQIAGSHKAGYT

j_call: TRBJ2-7
v_call: TRBV29-1
cdr3_aa: SVEDLVAEGFYEQY

j_call: TRBJ1-5
v_call: TRBV5-6
cdr3_aa: ASSLDRDRVAQPQH

j_call: TRBJ2-5
v_call: TRBV10-3
cdr3_aa: AISAWLSWETQY

j_call: TRBJ2-6
v_call: TRBV2
cdr3_aa: ASSAWGAGANVLT

j_call: TRBJ2-4
v_call: TRBV3-1
cdr3_aa: ASSQGGAGKNIQY

j_call: TRBJ2-4
v_call: TRBV6-1
cdr3_aa: ASGGDTRIQY

j_call: TRBJ2-4
v_call: TRBV2
cdr3_aa: ASMSRLAKNIQY

j_call: TRBJ2-2
v_call: TRBV5-4
cdr3_aa: ASSRDGARELF

j_call: TRBJ2-7
v_call: TRBV13
cdr3_aa: ASSLGLGEGPKYEQY

j_call: TRBJ2-2
v_call: TRBV28
cdr3_aa: ASSPTRGNTGELF

j_call: TRBJ1-2
v_call: TRBV20-1
cdr3_aa: SARGTGGYGYT

j_call: TRBJ2-7
v_call: TRBV5-1
cdr3_aa: ASSPPGGQYEQY

j_call: TRBJ2-5
v_call: TRBV12-3/TRBV12-4
cdr3_aa: ASSSLAGGGETQY

j_call: TRBJ1-1
v_call: TRBV6-2/TRBV6-3
cdr3_aa: ATQTKGHENTEAF

j_call: TRBJ1-1
v_call: TRBV29-1
cdr3_aa: SVARDPGGTEAF

j_call: TRBJ2-2
v_call: TRBV30
cdr3_aa: AWEGVAGELF

j_call: TRBJ1-5
v_call: TRBV5-1
cdr3_aa: ASSLAGLSNQPQH

j_call: TRBJ1-1
v_call: TRBV20-1
cdr3_aa: SARDRQGMNTEAF

j_call: TRBJ2-2
v_call: TRBV16
cdr3_aa: ASSQSVGTPSGELF

j_call: TRBJ1-1
v_call: TRBV7-9
cdr3_aa: ASSLPGGAEAF

j_call: TRBJ1-3
v_call: TRBV7-8
cdr3_aa: ASSFSAGTRSGNTIY

j_call: TRBJ1-4
v_call: TRBV28
cdr3_aa: ASSFTLFDRGENEKLF

j_call: TRBJ2-5
v_call: TRBV6-1
cdr3_aa: ASMSGGNVETQY

j_call: TRBJ2-5
v_call: TRBV19
cdr3_aa: ATRRGRETQY

j_call: TRBJ2-7
v_call: TRBV19
cdr3_aa: ASRQTGTAYEQY

j_call: TRBJ1-5
v_call: TRBV27
cdr3_aa: ASSPQQGRNQPQH

j_call: TRBJ1-3
v_call: TRBV7-8
cdr3_aa: ASSKTGGLVIGNTIY

j_call: TRBJ1-2
v_call: TRBV5-1
cdr3_aa: ASSYPAGTEGYT

j_call: TRBJ2-7
v_call: TRBV5-1
cdr3_aa: ASSSSRVEGYEQY

j_call: TRBJ1-2
v_call: TRBV2
cdr3_aa: ASPGSSYGYT

j_call: TRBJ2-5
v_call: TRBV6-1
cdr3_aa: ASSEGGRRETQY

j_call: TRBJ2-3
v_call: TRBV24-1
cdr3_aa: ATSPGTGLADTQY

j_call: TRBJ1-2
v_call: TRBV5-4
cdr3_aa: ASSLGEGAYGYT

j_call: TRBJ1-2
v_call: TRBV4-3
cdr3_aa: ASSQERGTGGYT

j_call: TRBJ2-7
v_call: TRBV6-1
cdr3_aa: ASSEEGHSSYEQY

j_call: TRBJ1-4
v_call: TRBV4-1
cdr3_aa: ASSQPGFTNEKLF

j_call: TRBJ2-7
v_call: TRBV27
cdr3_aa: ASSPTGGAVYEQY

j_call: TRBJ2-7
v_call: TRBV6-9
cdr3_aa: ASSYNRVFLQPYEQY

j_call: TRBJ2-5
v_call: TRBV29-1
cdr3_aa: SAHSGGRETQY

j_call: TRBJ1-1
v_call: TRBV6-2/TRBV6-3
cdr3_aa: ASSYGVSGLYTEAF

j_call: TRBJ2-3
v_call: TRBV20-1
cdr3_aa: SAEARKSTDTQY

j_call: TRBJ1-5
v_call: TRBV7-9
cdr3_aa: ASSGRTGLQH

j_call: TRBJ2-7
v_call: TRBV2
cdr3_aa: ASGLRIGTSKRYEQY

j_call: TRBJ2-1
v_call: TRBV19
cdr3_aa: ASSLTGLTYNEQF

j_call: TRBJ1-5
v_call: TRBV20-1
cdr3_aa: SAGTGQQPQH

j_call: -
v_call: TRBV27
cdr3_aa: ASSLGRKNEQY

j_call: TRBJ1-1
v_call: TRBV28
cdr3_aa: ASSLDWDRAGTEAF

j_call: TRBJ1-5
v_call: TRBV19
cdr3_aa: ASSRGTGYSNQPQH

j_call: TRBJ2-1
v_call: TRBV20-1
cdr3_aa: SAREWTSGSGSYNEQF